This passage covers 19 T cell receptor beta chains from one sample sequenced in a study of CD8 T cells in Susac syndrome. Random hexamers were used to reverse transcribe the RNA input (roughly 0.5 to 1 ug). In TCRdb, the immunoSEQ multiplex PCR reads were re-called with MiXCR into one record per CDR3 protein. The sample lists about 280,000 distinct CDR3 sequences, about 88% occurring once. The sample taken for sequencing was CD8+ T cells from PBMCs. Receptor source: a human donor with multiple sclerosis.

V gene TRBV6-2 or TRBV6-3 combines with J gene TRBJ2-1, with D tentatively TRBD1 (6 bases). Germline CDR1 and CDR2: MNHEY and SVGEGT. CDR3 size: 13 residues. The ends were cut back, 8 bases at V and 5 bases at J, with 13 bases in the middle. The CDR3 sequence: CASSSDSHNEQFF. The CDR3, as DNA: TGTGCCAGCTCCTCGGACAGCCACAATGAGCAGTTCTTC.

The genes are TRBV7-9 and TRBJ1-1, with TRBD1 identical over 7 bases. J gave up 0 bases and V 6 bases, and 7 bases lay outside the gene matches. Germline CDR1 is SEHNR and CDR2 is FQNEAQ (reference sequence). The CDR3 consists of 15 residues. The CDR3, as DNA: TGTGCCAGCAGACCACCGACAGGGATGAACACTGAAGCTTTCTTT. Translated: CASRPPTGMNTEAFF.

V is TRBV10-3 and J is TRBJ2-3; the D gene could be TRBD1 or TRBD2 (5 bases each). Germline V gene lookup returns CDR1 ENHRY and CDR2 SYGVKD. The ends were cut back, 0 bases at V and 6 bases at J, with 13 bases in the middle. The CDR3 is made up of 15 amino acids. For the CDR3, the DNA is TGTGCCATCAGTGAGTCGGGGACCATACTCGATACGCAGTATTTT. Amino acid sequence: CAISESGTILDTQYF.

V usage is TRBV20-1 and J usage is TRBJ1-5; no clear D gene. Germline V CDR1 and CDR2: DFQATT, SNEGSKA (reference sequence). Trimming removed 3 bases from V and 1 base from J, with 16 bases in between. This CDR3 comprises 16 residues. CDR3 in amino acids: CSARGFPDTSNQPQHF. CDR3 bases: TGCAGTGCTAGGGGTTTCCCCGATACAAGCAATCAGCCCCAGCATTTT.

This clonotype was seen a handful of times. The chain has TRBV27 and TRBJ2-1, with 7 positions matching TRBD2. CDR1 is MNHEY, CDR2 SMNVEV, per germline (reference sequence). The CDR3 contains 14 residues. V lost 5 bases, J lost 2 bases, and 3 bases stayed unmatched. DNA of the CDR3: TGTGCCAGCAGTCCGGGAGGTCCCTACAATGAGCAGTTCTTC. Protein: CASSPGGPYNEQFF.

The chain links TRBV9 to TRBJ2-3; D tentatively reads TRBD1 or TRBD2 (5 bases each). The CDR3 spans 14 residues. Trimming removed 0 bases from V and 10 bases from J, with 15 bases in between. Germline V gene data show CDR1 as SGDLS and CDR2 as YYNGEE. The chain's CDR3 is CASSVAANEGPQYF. The CDR3 nucleotides read TGTGCCAGCAGCGTAGCGGCTAACGAGGGACCGCAGTATTTT.

This chain links TRBV4-1 with TRBJ2-5; D is possibly TRBD2 (6 bases). Germline values: CDR1 MGHRA, CDR2 YSYEKL. The CDR3 is 15 amino acids. Trimming took 0 bases from V and 4 from J, leaving 12 bases between them. The CDR3 DNA follows: TGCGCCAGCAGCCAAGACCCGGGAGCGAGAGAGACCCAGTACTTC. It encodes CASSQDPGARETQYF.

The rearrangement joins TRBV28 to TRBJ2-7; TRBD1 aligns across 9 bases. CDR3 length equals 15 residues. With V trimmed by 7 bases and J by 3 bases, 10 bases remained unmatched. CDR1 is MDHEN, CDR2 SYDVKM, per germline. CDR3: CASTSPGTGYYEQYF. CDR3 in DNA: TGTGCCAGCACCTCGCCGGGGACAGGGTACTACGAGCAGTACTTC.

The rearrangement links TRBV20-1 to TRBJ1-1; D remains ambiguous. The V gene lost 3 bases and the J gene lost 1 base, with 0 bases spanning the gap. Germline V gene data show CDR1 as DFQATT and CDR2 as SNEGSKA (reference sequence). The CDR3 length is 10 residues. The CDR3 protein is CSARNTEAFF. DNA of the CDR3: TGCAGTGCTAGGAACACTGAAGCTTTCTTT.

This clonotype turned up a few times. This chain connects TRBV27 to TRBJ2-7; 9 bases fit TRBD1. V trimming: 2 bases; J trimming: 4 bases; junction bases outside the gene matches: 3. The CDR3 is 14 residues long. CDR1 and CDR2 from the germline V gene are MNHEY and SMNVEV (reference sequence). The CDR3 region is CASSLGGQGYEQYF. CDR3 nucleotides: TGTGCCAGCAGTTTAGGTGGACAGGGGTACGAGCAGTACTTC.

The V gene is TRBV28, the J gene TRBJ1-6; no reliable D call. The V end lost 3 bases, the J end lost 5 bases, and 8 bases lay between the germline ends. Germline V gene sequence: CDR1 MDHEN, CDR2 SYDVKM. CDR3 length: 14 residues. The CDR3 here is CASSFGTDNSPLHF. CDR3 bases: TGTGCCAGCAGTTTCGGAACAGATAATTCACCCCTCCACTTT.

The chain employs TRBV20-1 and TRBJ1-2, with unresolved D. CDR1 is DFQATT, CDR2 SNEGSKA, per germline (reference sequence). The CDR3 consists of 15 residues. Trimming shortened V by 4 bases and J by 4 bases, and 19 bases separated the two germline ends. The CDR3: CSAMGVGGGFYGYTF. The DNA of the CDR3 is TGCAGTGCTATGGGAGTTGGCGGAGGATTCTATGGCTACACCTTC.

This rearrangement joins TRBV7-9 to TRBJ2-5; TRBD2 matches 11 bases. The germline V gene encodes CDR1 SEHNR and CDR2 FQNEAQ (reference sequence). V dropped 4 bases and J dropped 5; count of bases not matched to a gene: 9. This CDR3 has 16 amino acids. This CDR3 is CASSSGLAGAPETQYF. The CDR3 nucleotides are TGTGCCAGCAGCTCCGGACTAGCGGGTGCCCCGGAGACCCAGTACTTC.

The chain is built from TRBV10-1 and TRBJ2-7, with 14 bases aligning to TRBD2. V was pared by 5 bases and J by 2 bases, with 8 bases of the junction left unmatched. This CDR3 region has 17 residues. Germline assignment: CDR1 WNHNN and CDR2 SYGVQD (reference sequence). CDR3 in amino acids: CASSTGLAGGPAYEQYF. The CDR3 region has the DNA TGCGCCAGCAGTACCGGACTAGCGGGAGGTCCAGCCTACGAGCAGTACTTC.

The chain has TRBV6-1 and TRBJ1-2; 9 bases agree with TRBD1. V lost 6 bases, J lost 6 bases, and 14 bases stayed unmatched. Germline V CDR1 and CDR2: MNHNS, SASEGT. This CDR3 spans 16 amino acids. The CDR3 loop reads CASSFRAGTGNNGYTF. In nucleotides, the CDR3 is TGTGCCAGCAGCTTCCGCGCCGGGACAGGGAATAATGGCTACACCTTC.

The chain has TRBV6-1 and TRBJ2-7, with D maybe TRBD1 (5 bases). V dropped 2 bases and J dropped 2 bases, with 13 bases sitting between them. The germline gives CDR1 MNHNS, CDR2 SASEGT. The CDR3 contains 15 residues. The CDR3 DNA reads TGTGCCAGCAGTGAATCTACGACAGCAACCTACGAGCAGTACTTC. Translating it yields CASSESTTATYEQYF.

V gene TRBV27 combines with J gene TRBJ1-3; possibly TRBD1 for D (5 bases). This CDR3 is built from 15 residues. Trimming removed 5 bases from V and 9 bases from J, with 20 bases in between. The germline CDR1 and CDR2 sequences are MNHEY and SMNVEV (reference sequence). CDR3 in DNA: TGTGCCAGCAGTCCCCACGATCCTCTCGGGGGCACCATATATTTT. This translates into CASSPHDPLGGTIYF.

This sequence joins TRBV29-1 and TRBJ2-1; a possible D gene is TRBD2 (7 bases). Germline V CDR1 and CDR2: SQVTM, ANQGSEA. CDR3 length equals 12 residues. CDR3: CGPDGGPNEQFF. CDR3 bases: TGCGGCCCTGACGGGGGGCCCAATGAGCAGTTCTTC.

This chain links TRBV20-1 with TRBJ2-1; D might be TRBD2 (6 bases). The CDR3 has 20 amino acids. Germline V gene lookup returns CDR1 DFQATT and CDR2 SNEGSKA (reference sequence). V gave up 6 bases and J gave up 8 bases, with 38 bases separating them. CDR3 in amino acids: CSANTAGTRLEWGTYDEQFF. The DNA of the CDR3 is TGCAGTGCCAATACTGCTGGCACAAGACTCGAATGGGGGACTTACGATGAGCAGTTCTTC.